This T cell receptor (beta chain) emerged from a study of blood T cell repertoires in COVID-19. Study background: Donors in the United States, Italy and Spain gave samples during acute or convalescent COVID-19.

Sequencing was performed with immunoSEQ multiplex PCR; in TCRdb, only in-frame clones are kept and a portion is missing. Among roughly 190,000 clones, around 90% were seen once, and the ten largest hold about 2.3%. Participants, about 18 to 90 years old, spanned 25 or so US areas. The CDR3 runs to 14 residues. V was pared by 0 bases and J by 2 bases, with 6 bases between. Germline V CDR1 and CDR2: SGDLS, YYNGEE. Sequenced material: PBMCs or T cells enriched from blood (not recorded which). This receptor was identified in a woman aged 25 to 39 who had recovered from COVID-19. This chain uses TRBV9 with TRBJ2-1; D remains unclear. CDR3 protein: CASSVDNTYNEQFF. The CDR3 DNA reads as TGTGCCAGCAGCGTAGACAACACCTACAATGAGCAGTTCTTC. Full variable domain (missing parts from reference TRBV9 and TRBJ2-1): DSGVTQTPKHLITATGQRVTLRCSPRSGDLSVYWYQQSLDQGLQFLIQYYNGEERAKGNILERFSAQQFPDLHSELNLSSLELGDSALYFCASSVDNTYNEQFFGPGTRLTVL.